Listed below are T cell receptor beta chains from one sample, sequenced in a study of shared clonotypes between healthy human individuals. The repertoire was sequenced with immunoSEQ multiplex PCR; TCRdb's copy has only in-frame clones and lacks some. The sample lists millions of clones; roughly 95% were seen once. The sample consisted of naive CD8+ T cells sorted from blood. The receptors come from a man younger than 35 in good health. The CDR3 runs from the conserved cysteine through the conserved F or W. Each record gives: clone size, V gene, CDR3 protein. Clone size is given for some rows only: seen once, a few or many times, or a class if the clone is expanded.

clone_size: once; v_call: TRBV4-3; cdr3_aa: CASSQDYGRNQPQHF
clone_size: -; v_call: TRBV11-3; cdr3_aa: CASSLRGYNEQFF
clone_size: once; v_call: TRBV4-1; cdr3_aa: CASSQEVGLLSSYNSPLHF
clone_size: -; v_call: TRBV27; cdr3_aa: CASSLSGTGRYEQYF
clone_size: -; v_call: TRBV4-1; cdr3_aa: CASSLTGSYEQYF
clone_size: -; v_call: TRBV4-1; cdr3_aa: CASSLRTGGADNEQFF
clone_size: -; v_call: TRBV19; cdr3_aa: CASSIDGDSNQPQHF
clone_size: -; v_call: TRBV30; cdr3_aa: CAWSWGTTGGYTEAFF
clone_size: once; v_call: TRBV5-5; cdr3_aa: CASSLSAGVKTIGELFF
clone_size: -; v_call: TRBV10-3; cdr3_aa: CAISEPSSPGANEQFF
clone_size: -; v_call: TRBV7-9; cdr3_aa: CASSNQGDSNQPQHF
clone_size: -; v_call: TRBV7-6; cdr3_aa: CASSLGPGANNEQFF
clone_size: -; v_call: TRBV5-1; cdr3_aa: CASRAGPDGNTIYF
clone_size: -; v_call: TRBV11-2; cdr3_aa: CASSDQATSGRLYEQFF
clone_size: -; v_call: TRBV13; cdr3_aa: CASSPRLAGDQETQYF
clone_size: -; v_call: TRBV7-9; cdr3_aa: CASSLGDSGAAYGYTF
clone_size: -; v_call: TRBV28; cdr3_aa: CASSLHRVSYEQYF
clone_size: -; v_call: TRBV27; cdr3_aa: CASTRLGSGNTIYF
clone_size: once; v_call: TRBV7-9; cdr3_aa: CASSSTGPYQETQYF
clone_size: -; v_call: TRBV6-5; cdr3_aa: CASGVGAAYTEAFF
clone_size: -; v_call: TRBV6-5; cdr3_aa: CASNEVRAETEKLFF
clone_size: -; v_call: TRBV30; cdr3_aa: CAGEGDINEKLFF
clone_size: few; v_call: TRBV5-4; cdr3_aa: CASSLGESYEQYF
clone_size: -; v_call: TRBV5-8; cdr3_aa: CASSLRTGGDQPQHF
clone_size: -; v_call: TRBV7-9; cdr3_aa: CASSLDDTTNEKLFF
clone_size: -; v_call: TRBV5-6; cdr3_aa: CASSLLLAGRTNTGELFF
clone_size: once; v_call: TRBV9; cdr3_aa: CASSDDGTSGSTDTQYF
clone_size: -; v_call: TRBV19; cdr3_aa: CASSSPGGISYEQYF
clone_size: -; v_call: TRBV29-1; cdr3_aa: CSVELRSSGLAGAETQYF
clone_size: once; v_call: TRBV5-1; cdr3_aa: CASSYWTGGFQETQYF
clone_size: once; v_call: TRBV5-6; cdr3_aa: CASSLKGAGYNEQFF
clone_size: -; v_call: TRBV4-3; cdr3_aa: CASSQDGGSYNEQFF
clone_size: -; v_call: TRBV28; cdr3_aa: CASSPTQITVNTDTQYF
clone_size: -; v_call: TRBV29-1; cdr3_aa: CSVEEVPYGYTF
clone_size: once; v_call: TRBV28; cdr3_aa: CASSLDFWANVLTF
clone_size: -; v_call: TRBV2; cdr3_aa: CATTPGTGFDEQFF
clone_size: -; v_call: TRBV27; cdr3_aa: CASSLNPSLKDTQYF
clone_size: -; v_call: TRBV4-1; cdr3_aa: CASSQAPVGQLNTEAFF
clone_size: once; v_call: TRBV7-8; cdr3_aa: CASSLAQVQQETQYF
clone_size: -; v_call: TRBV7-6; cdr3_aa: CASSPGGPYNEQFF